The sequence of this TCR beta chain was determined in a study of T cell repertoires in cytomegalovirus infection. About the research overall: Public TCR beta signature analysis indicated the presence of both CMV infection and matching HLA type. The study's findings and limits: CMV carriers with the relevant HLA were identified by cumulative public TCR beta family frequency.

TCRdb recomputed calls from the reads with MiXCR, one row per CDR3 protein. This table holds tens of thousands of distinct CDR3 sequences, approximately 22% found once. J lost 4 bases, V lost 3 bases, and 8 bases had no gene match. This CDR3 spans 16 amino acids. The germline CDR1 and CDR2 sequences are SGHRS and YFSETQ. This clonotype was seen only a few times. The antigen is unknown. The sequencing input was PBMCs, sequenced either directly or after in vitro stimulation (not recorded which). This chain connects TRBV5-1 to TRBJ2-1; 9 bases line up with TRBD2. The receptor's source is a human donor in good health (CMV status not recorded). Some clones in this sample may be carry-over from other donors' samples. The CDR3 DNA reads TGCGCCAGCAGCTGGGGTAGCGGGGGACTATACAATGAGCAGTTCTTC. This encodes CASSWGSGGLYNEQFF.